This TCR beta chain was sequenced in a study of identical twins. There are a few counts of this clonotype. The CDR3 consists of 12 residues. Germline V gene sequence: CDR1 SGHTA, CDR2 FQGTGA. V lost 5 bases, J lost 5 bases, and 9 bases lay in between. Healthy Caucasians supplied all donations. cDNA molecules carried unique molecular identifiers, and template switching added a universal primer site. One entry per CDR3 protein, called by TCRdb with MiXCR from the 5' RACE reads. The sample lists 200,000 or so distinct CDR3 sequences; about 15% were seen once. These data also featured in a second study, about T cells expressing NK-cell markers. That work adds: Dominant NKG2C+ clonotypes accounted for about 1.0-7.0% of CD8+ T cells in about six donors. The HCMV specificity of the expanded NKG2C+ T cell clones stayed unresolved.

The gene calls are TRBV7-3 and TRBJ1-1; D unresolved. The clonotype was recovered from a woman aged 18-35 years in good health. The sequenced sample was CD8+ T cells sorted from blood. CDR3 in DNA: TGTGCCAGCAGCCACGGAGGTACTGAAGCTTTCTTT. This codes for CASSHGGTEAFF.